The source of this TCR beta chain is a study of beta chain features in type 1 diabetes. Findings and caveats of the study: TCRB CDR3 length was moderately but significantly reduced in all four CD4+ subsets of Type 1 diabetes patients. A closer apparent resemblance between naive, central memory and Treg TCRB repertoires was seen in patients than in healthy donors.

TCRB transcripts that were expressed got sequenced, as all of the isolated RNA had been reverse transcribed. Naive, central memory and regulatory T cell samples averaged around 3.5 million immunoSEQ reads each. Profiled with immunoSEQ multiplex PCR; TCRdb holds only in-frame clones, not every one. The sample holds roughly 150,000 clones, roughly 9% seen once. Trimming pared 0 bases from V and 0 bases from J, leaving 9 bases between. The CDR3 loop spans 16 amino acids. The germline CDR1 and CDR2 sequences are LGHNA and YNFKEQ. This clone was detected a few times. The antigen remains unidentified. The specimen was central memory CD4+ T cells from blood. The chain is built from TRBV4-2 and TRBJ1-3; tentatively, D is TRBD1 (5 bases). The clonotype originates from a woman in her twenties or thirties with type 1 diabetes. This CDR3 reads CASSQDWTNSGNTIYF. In DNA, the CDR3 is TGTGCCAGCAGCCAAGATTGGACAAACTCTGGAAACACCATATATTTT.